This TCR beta chain was retrieved from a study of blood T cell repertoires in COVID-19. The wider study: The United States, Italy and Spain were the sources of the acute and convalescent COVID-19 samples. In each case, the material was cDNA or gDNA derived from T cells, B-cell-depleted T cells, or PBMCs.

This clone was counted between two and nine times. As processed by the authors: Quantification of nucleated cells was approximated via reference gene primer amplification. The repertoire was sequenced with immunoSEQ multiplex PCR; TCRdb's copy has only in-frame clones and lacks some. V, J and clone size were drawn from that table, and D and trimming were deduced from the DNA. Here the sample spans about 210,000 clones, roughly four fifths being singletons. Germline CDR1 reads SNHLY; CDR2 reads FYNNEI. CDR3 size: 15 residues. V lost 3 bases and J lost 1, with 13 bases in between. This clonotype was sampled from a woman aged 35 to 49 with acute or convalescent COVID-19. The sequenced sample was peripheral blood. The J gene is TRBJ2-7, the V gene TRBV2; D uncertain. The CDR3 is CASSERSNPSYEQYF. CDR3 DNA: TGTGCCAGCAGTGAGAGGTCCAACCCATCCTACGAGCAGTACTTC.